The entry below describes one TCR beta chain. Its antigen is unknown. This entry comes from a study of monozygotic twins with inflammatory bowel disease. Study-level results: Healthy co-twins exceeded IBD patients in TCRbeta diversity as measured by inverse Simpson. Patient repertoires may have gained variability from differing immunosuppressive treatments.

Germline assignment: CDR1 MNHEY and CDR2 SMNVEV (reference sequence). CDR3 size: 11 residues. Every TCR library used roughly 3,200 ng of total RNA. TCRdb reanalyzed the 5' RACE reads and collapses them to one entry per CDR3 protein, without DNA. In total, the table holds under 200,000 distinct CDR3 sequences. Sequencing was carried out using blood. The chain links TRBV27 to TRBJ2-7. This TCR derives from a human donor with ulcerative colitis or Crohn's disease, or a healthy co-twin of an affected twin (not recorded which). CDR3 residues: CASRAGYEQYF.